This TCR beta chain is from a study of metastatic and nonmetastatic thyroid tumors. Study in general: Repertoires from blood and tumor or nodule tissue of malignant and benign thyroid patients were compared. Findings of the study overall: As reported, TCR beta diversity in blood and tumor was significantly higher in malignant thyroid tumors than in benign nodules.

At least ten counts were recorded for this clone. Its antigen remains unidentified. CDR3 size: 13 residues. The V segment lost 8 bases and the J segment 11 bases; nucleotides outside the gene matches: 8. Germline V gene sequence: CDR1 MDHEN, CDR2 SYDVKM. Nobody among the patients had been given any treatment before thyroid surgery. Original processing methods: A distant-metastasis classifier for papillary thyroid cancer was built using CDR3 differences across clinicopathological groups. TCRdb reanalyzed the PCR reads via MiXCR. TCRdb, not the authors, supplied the V and J calls. The sample carries fewer than 50,000 clones, about 16% recorded once.

Sequencing was performed on blood. This receptor was identified in a female donor with papillary thyroid cancer or a benign thyroid nodule (not recorded which). Some clones in this sample may be carry-over from other donors' samples. J is TRBJ2-1 and V is TRBV28; 11 nucleotides line up with TRBD2. CDR3 region: CASRLAGGNKQFF. The CDR3 nucleotides read TGTGCCAGCCGTCTAGCGGGAGGTAATAAGCAGTTCTTC.